The rows below give T cell receptor beta chains drawn from one sample of a study of monozygotic twins with inflammatory bowel disease. TCRdb reworked the 5' RACE reads into one entry per CDR3 protein, no DNA. The sample table sets out over 350,000 distinct CDR3 sequences. The sequenced material came from blood. Receptor source: a human donor with ulcerative colitis or Crohn's disease, or a healthy co-twin of an affected twin (not recorded which). Each CDR3 is given with its conserved first and last residue.

V	J	CDR3
TRBV12-3/TRBV12-4	TRBJ2-3	CASTSLDGGGPTDTQYF
TRBV18	TRBJ2-1	CASSPPSRQQGFSYNEQFF
TRBV7-8	TRBJ2-7	CASSLAMGVRYEQYF
TRBV20-1	TRBJ1-4	CSARQFGGEKLFF
TRBV7-9	TRBJ2-7	CASSLAKNEQYF
TRBV10-3	TRBJ2-3	CAISEPRGGTIQYF
TRBV7-9	TRBJ2-3	CASSSTGALTDTQYF
TRBV6-5	TRBJ2-1	CASSYRGREQFF
TRBV4-2	TRBJ2-7	CASSQERTGTYEQYF
TRBV6-2/TRBV6-3	TRBJ1-2	CASSLTGPNGYTF
TRBV7-2	TRBJ2-3	CASSLAPGQSTDTQYF
TRBV18	TRBJ2-3	CASSPRSGGSTDTQYF
TRBV5-1	TRBJ2-1	CASNPGQGSSNEQFF
TRBV5-1	TRBJ2-3	CASSPERTGTDTQYF
TRBV4-1	TRBJ2-1	CASSQGPNRGDEQFF
TRBV10-3	TRBJ2-2	CATAHEGPGELFF
TRBV7-2	TRBJ1-1	CASSLHRNTEAFF
TRBV7-3	TRBJ2-5	CASSLTRAQETQYF
TRBV27	TRBJ1-4	CASSRRGEKLFF
TRBV5-1	TRBJ2-1	CASSLVTSGGAGEQFF
TRBV13	TRBJ2-3	CASSLEGAYPPDTQYF
TRBV5-1	TRBJ1-4	CASSTDRGWTNEKLFF
TRBV10-3	TRBJ2-5	CAIMASVQETQYF
TRBV12-3/TRBV12-4	TRBJ2-7	CANSQGAWEQYF
TRBV6-5	TRBJ1-1	CARARGKNTEAFF
TRBV7-8	TRBJ1-4	CASSASGGRLEKLFF
TRBV29-1	TRBJ1-2	CSVERESFRGYTF
TRBV28	TRBJ2-1	CASKGRQNEQFF
TRBV19	TRBJ2-3	CASSMSGDTDTQYF
TRBV4-1	TRBJ2-3	CASSLRLGGTTDTQYF
TRBV11-2	TRBJ2-1	CASRARGGVSYNEQFF
TRBV5-1	TRBJ2-7	CASSLDDSYEQYF
TRBV7-9	TRBJ2-7	CASSSTGTGGEQYF
TRBV4-3	TRBJ2-7	CASSQDRLGEGEQHF
TRBV20-1	TRBJ2-3	CSADPGTGTDTQYF
TRBV6-2/TRBV6-3	TRBJ2-1	CASSYSEIEQFF
TRBV5-1	TRBJ1-2	CASSPLTGRDYTF
TRBV12-3/TRBV12-4	TRBJ2-7	CASSFGGWAGSQYF
TRBV18	TRBJ1-6	CASSRDSPDFSPLHF
TRBV5-1	TRBJ1-6	CASSFSAVGNSPLHF
TRBV4-1	TRBJ2-1	CASSQVGVAGGSYNEQFF
TRBV7-9	TRBJ2-2	CASSLRGTTNTGELFF
TRBV4-1	TRBJ2-7	CASSQGQGFSYEQYF
TRBV18	TRBJ1-5	CASSPRISNQPQHF
TRBV20-1	TRBJ1-4	CSASNSLGGEKLFF
TRBV12-3/TRBV12-4	TRBJ1-2	CASRTGTPGANYGYTF
TRBV5-1	TRBJ1-4	CASRDPRTNEKLFF
TRBV12-3/TRBV12-4	TRBJ1-6	CASKMDRGRNSPLHF
TRBV7-9	TRBJ1-2	CASIGAGTGGYGYTF
TRBV7-2	TRBJ2-5	CASSVLETQYF
TRBV7-9	TRBJ2-1	CASTQGTGNEQFF
TRBV7-2	TRBJ1-1	CASSSRQGPGAFF
TRBV5-4	TRBJ2-7	CASSGTGDLIEQYF
TRBV30	TRBJ1-2	CAWSVDRGGYTF
TRBV9	TRBJ1-6	CASSVQGRDNSPLHF
TRBV5-1	TRBJ2-5	CASSLSGNEETQYF
TRBV18	TRBJ1-5	CASSIQGLGPQHF
TRBV7-9	TRBJ2-3	CASSLANTADTQYF